The clone carrying this TCR beta chain has more than one count but fewer than ten. Its specificity is unknown. These data are taken from a study of vaccination effects on CD4 cells after COVID-19. Study as a whole: The median interval between the second dose and post-vaccine sampling was 72 days.

CDR1 and CDR2 from the germline V gene are ENHRY and SYGVKD. V was cut by 2 bases and J by 9 bases, with 11 bases left in between. CDR3 length: 13 amino acids. CD4+ T cells specific for antigen were expanded with viral peptide pools by the ViraFEST assay before sequencing. Scientists isolated CD4+ T cells after a roughly 10-day culture period ended. Vaccine administered to participants consisted of two doses of either BNT162b2 or mRNA-1273. TCRdb keeps only in-frame clones here, not all; method: immunoSEQ multiplex PCR. The data show some 30,000 clones, about two thirds seen once. General study findings and limits: Missing from the study were early post-infection timepoints, and its convalescent patients were few.

The chain uses TRBV10-3 and TRBJ2-1, with a possible D match to TRBD2 (6 bases). This TCR derives from a human donor who received a COVID-19 vaccine. The source material was CD4+ T cells from PBMCs cultured with SARS-CoV-2 spike peptides, sampled after COVID-19 vaccination. CDR3 loop: CAISEPERVEQFF. CDR3 nucleotides: TGTGCCATCAGTGAGCCCGAGCGGGTTGAGCAGTTCTTC.